Listed here are 9 T cell receptor beta chains from one sample, sequenced in a study of blood T cell repertoires in COVID-19. Repertoires were generated with immunoSEQ multiplex PCR, while TCRdb's copy carries only in-frame clones and drops some. The table lists about 19,000 clones, roughly 85% of them singletons. The sample taken for sequencing was peripheral blood. All receptors derive from a man older than 75 with acute or convalescent COVID-19.

The rearrangement uses TRBV11-2 and TRBJ2-5; 10 bases match TRBD2. The CDR3 covers 16 residues. Per germline, CDR1 SGHAT and CDR2 FQNNGV. J gave up 0 bases and V 3 bases, and 4 bases lay outside the gene matches. The CDR3 is CASSLFLAGDQETQYF. DNA for the CDR3: TGTGCCAGCAGCTTGTTCCTAGCGGGGGACCAAGAGACCCAGTACTTC.

This chain uses TRBV3-1 (or the pseudogene TRBV3-2) with TRBJ1-3, with a weak D call TRBD1 (5 bases). The V and J ends lost 4 bases and 2 bases respectively, with 15 bases between them. Germline V gene data show CDR1 as LGHDT and CDR2 as YNNKEL (reference sequence). There are 16 residues in the CDR3. CDR3 sequence reads: CASSRLRVGAGNTIYF. The CDR3 nucleotides read TGTGCCAGCAGCCGACTTAGGGTAGGGGCTGGAAACACCATATATTTT.

The genes are TRBV28 and TRBJ2-7; TRBD1 aligns across 10 bases. Per germline, CDR1 MDHEN and CDR2 SYDVKM. The CDR3 runs to 13 residues. V lost 8 bases to trimming and J lost 3 bases; unmatched junction nucleotides: 4. This chain's CDR3 is CASWRDRGYEQYF. The CDR3 nucleotides read TGTGCCAGCTGGCGGGACAGGGGCTACGAGCAGTACTTC. Looking up the rest from reference TRBV28 and TRBJ2-7 gives the full variable domain: DVKVTQSSRYLVKRTGEKVFLECVQDMDHENMFWYRQDPGLGLRLIYFSYDVKMKEKGDIPEGYSVSREKKERFSLILESASTNQTSMYLCASWRDRGYEQYFGPGTRLTVT.

J is TRBJ2-7 and V is TRBV12-3 or TRBV12-4; possible D gene TRBD1, 6 bases. Trimming removed 5 bases from V and 6 bases from J, with 11 bases in between. The CDR3 loop spans 12 amino acids. CDR3 nucleotides: TGTGCCAGCAGTCCTAACAGGGCCGAGCAGTACTTC. Its protein is CASSPNRAEQYF.

The chain is built from TRBV5-4 and TRBJ2-2; D is undetermined. Germline V gene data show CDR1 as SGHNT and CDR2 as YYREEE (reference sequence). The length of the CDR3 is 16 residues. V lost 0 bases and J lost 0, with 9 bases in between. The CDR3 protein is CASSLASIANTGELFF. DNA of the CDR3: TGTGCCAGCAGCTTGGCCTCTATTGCGAACACCGGGGAGCTGTTTTTT. The full variable domain, its missing parts supplied by reference TRBV5-4 and TRBJ2-2, is ETGVTQSPTHLIKTRGQQVTLRCSSQSGHNTVSWYQQALGQGPQFIFQYYREEENGRGNFPPRFSGLQFPNYSSELNVNALELDDSALYLCASSLASIANTGELFFGEGSRLTVL.

The chain uses TRBV6-5 and TRBJ1-2; 8 bases agree with TRBD1. The trim removed 5 bases at V and 8 bases at J, leaving 10 bases unmatched. The germline gives CDR1 MNHEY, CDR2 SVGAGI. This CDR3 has 14 amino acids. In DNA form, the CDR3 reads TGTGCCAGCAGTCCACGCGCAGGGGGCTACGGCTACACCTTC. This codes for CASSPRAGGYGYTF.

The rearrangement joins TRBV9 to TRBJ2-2; tentative D call: TRBD2 (6 bases). Germline V gene data show CDR1 as SGDLS and CDR2 as YYNGEE. CDR3 length: 13 residues. Trimming pared 7 bases from V and 6 bases from J, leaving 13 bases between. The DNA for the CDR3 is TGTGCCAGCCGCGAACCTAGCGCCGGGGAGCTGTTTTTT. This codes for CASREPSAGELFF.

V usage is TRBV6-5 and J usage is TRBJ1-2; D possibly corresponds to TRBD1 (5 bases). This CDR3 comprises 15 residues. V was pared by 4 bases and J by 2 bases, with 14 bases between. Germline assignment: CDR1 MNHEY and CDR2 SVGAGI. In DNA, the CDR3 is TGTGCCAGCAGTTCCCCGCGGGGCGAAAACTATGGCTACACCTTC. It translates to CASSSPRGENYGYTF.

CDR3 DNA: TGTGCCAGCAGCTCGCCGGGACAGGGTTATCAGCCCCAGCATTTT. It codes for CASSSPGQGYQPQHF. The J gene is TRBJ1-5, the V gene TRBV7-9; 9 bases are shared with TRBD1. Trimming cost V 4 bases and J 5 bases; bases outside gene matches: 6. Germline V gene lookup returns CDR1 SEHNR and CDR2 FQNEAQ (reference sequence). CDR3 length: 15 residues.